These 12 T cell receptor beta chains share one sample of origin, sequenced in a study of T cells in Graves' hyperthyroidism and ophthalmopathy. Regions amplified from RNA transcripts were the TCR beta CDR3 regions. Carried out on the TCR CDR3, a first-round RT-PCR used the HTBI primer set. One entry per CDR3 protein results from TCRdb running MiXCR on the multiplex PCR reads. The sample includes 550,000 to 800,000 distinct CDR3 sequences, approximately 16% seen only once; the top ten take under 10%. Sequenced sample: blood. These receptors all come from a man aged 18 to 35 with Graves' hyperthyroidism.

The chain has TRBV12-3 or TRBV12-4 and TRBJ2-7, with D possibly matching TRBD1 (5 bases). The CDR3 is 13 residues long. Trimming removed 3 bases at V and 5 bases at J, with 11 bases between. This CDR3 is CASSFLLRDEQYF. CDR3 in DNA: TGTGCCAGCAGTTTTCTACTCAGGGACGAGCAGTACTTC.

This clonotype was picked up a small number of times. The junction departs from germline at one end; a sequencing error may be responsible. The chain links TRBV7-9 to TRBJ2-3; TRBD2 agrees at 11 bases. Germline V gene lookup returns CDR1 SEHNR and CDR2 FQNEAQ (reference sequence). The CDR3 consists of 19 residues. The DNA for the CDR3 is TGTGCCACCAGCCCCGGTGGTAGCGGGAGGGAATATAGCACAGATACGCAGTATTTT. Protein sequence: CATSPGGSGREYSTDTQYF.

There are a few counts of this clonotype. The chain recombines TRBV29-1 with TRBJ2-5; the D is unclear. V shed 0 bases and J shed 1 base, with 6 bases lying between them. The germline CDR1 and CDR2 sequences are SQVTM and ANQGSEA. CDR3 length: 13 residues. In nucleotides, the CDR3 is TGCAGCGTTGAAGATCCCACCCAAGAGACCCAGTACTTC. This translates into CSVEDPTQETQYF.

In its sample, this clonotype was seen a few times. The V gene is TRBV29-1, the J gene TRBJ2-2; 12 nucleotides match TRBD2. The trim removed 7 bases at V and 6 bases at J, leaving 6 bases unmatched. From germline, CDR1 is SQVTM and CDR2 ANQGSEA. CDR3 length: 14 residues. CDR3 amino acids: CSARTSGTAGELFF. CDR3 coding DNA: TGCAGCGCCCGGACTAGCGGGACCGCCGGGGAGCTGTTTTTT.

This clonotype occurred a few times. The rearrangement links TRBV20-1 to TRBJ2-3, with 15 bases that match TRBD2. This CDR3 region has 16 residues. V lost 1 base, J lost 4 bases, and 3 bases stayed unmatched. Germline V gene sequence: CDR1 DFQATT, CDR2 SNEGSKA (reference sequence). CDR3 in amino acids: CSARGTSGRVADTQYF. CDR3 sequence (DNA): TGCAGTGCTAGAGGGACTAGCGGGAGGGTCGCAGATACGCAGTATTTT.

The V call is TRBV28, the J call TRBJ1-1; D remains ambiguous. The CDR3 consists of 12 residues. Germline CDR1 MDHEN, CDR2 SYDVKM. The V end lost 5 bases, the J end lost 4 bases, and 8 bases lay between the germline ends. The CDR3 region has the DNA TGTGCCAGCAGTAGAATGATCACTGAAGCTTTCTTT. This sequence encodes CASSRMITEAFF.

V is TRBV28 and J is TRBJ2-7; 13 bases agree with TRBD2. J gave up 3 bases and V 4 bases, and 3 bases lay outside the gene matches. The CDR3 totals 15 residues. Germline V gene sequence: CDR1 MDHEN, CDR2 SYDVKM. CDR3 loop: CASSSGTSGDYEQYF. The CDR3 DNA sequence: TGTGCCAGCAGTTCCGGGACTAGCGGGGACTACGAGCAGTACTTC. Supplemented by reference TRBV28 and TRBJ2-7, the full variable domain reads DVKVTQSSRYLVKRTGEKVFLECVQDMDHENMFWYRQDPGLGLRLIYFSYDVKMKEKGDIPEGYSVSREKKERFSLILESASTNQTSMYLCASSSGTSGDYEQYFGPGTRLTVT.

This clonotype has at least ten counts. The chain employs TRBV7-8 and TRBJ1-2; D gene ambiguous. Germline V gene lookup returns CDR1 SGHVS and CDR2 FQNEAQ. Trimming shortened V by 3 bases and J by 7 bases, and 12 bases separated the two germline ends. The CDR3 loop spans 13 amino acids. This CDR3 is CASSFLGDSGYTF. The CDR3 DNA reads as TGTGCCAGCAGCTTCTTGGGCGACTCTGGCTACACCTTC.

This clonotype showed up many times. The chain joins TRBV30 to TRBJ1-5; D not resolved. V lost 2 bases to trimming and J lost 4 bases, with 9 bases between them. Germline loops: CDR1 GTSNPN, CDR2 SVGIG (reference sequence). This CDR3 has 13 amino acids. The CDR3 coding sequence is TGTGCCTGGAGTTACTATGGTAATCAGCCCCAGCATTTT. Protein: CAWSYYGNQPQHF.

Many counts were recorded for this clonotype. This CDR3 is CASSLMGRANGELFF. DNA of the CDR3: TGTGCCAGCAGTTTAATGGGGAGAGCGAACGGGGAGCTGTTTTTT. The chain combines TRBV28 with TRBJ2-2; D possibly corresponds to TRBD2 (5 bases). Germline CDR1 reads MDHEN; CDR2 reads SYDVKM. Trimming left V 2 bases short and J 7 bases short, with 14 bases between. CDR3 length equals 15 residues.

V is TRBV20-1 and J is TRBJ1-1, with D maybe TRBD1 (5 bases). V was clipped by 3 bases and J by 4 bases, with 15 bases between them. CDR1 is DFQATT, CDR2 SNEGSKA, per germline (reference sequence). This CDR3 spans 14 amino acids. CDR3 bases: TGCAGTGCTAGCCCTATTGGGGCCGGCACTGAAGCTTTCTTT. Translated, it gives CSASPIGAGTEAFF.

As to this clonotype: One base away lies a much larger clone, so this may be a sequencing read error. The chain has TRBV28 and TRBJ2-5; TRBD1 agrees at 8 bases. Unmatched junction bases numbered 14, after V lost 5 bases and J lost 3 bases. There are 17 residues in the CDR3. Germline V CDR1 and CDR2: MDHEN, SYDVKM. CDR3 DNA sequence: TGTGCCAGCAGTACAAATCCGGGACAGGCCGTCAAAGAGACCCAGTACTTC. This sequence encodes CASSTNPGQAVKETQYF. The whole variable domain, remainder taken from reference TRBV28 and TRBJ2-5, is DVKVTQSSRYLVKRTGEKVFLECVQDMDHENMFWYRQDPGLGLRLIYFSYDVKMKEKGDIPEGYSVSREKKERFSLILESASTNQTSMYLCASSTNPGQAVKETQYFGPGTRLLVL.